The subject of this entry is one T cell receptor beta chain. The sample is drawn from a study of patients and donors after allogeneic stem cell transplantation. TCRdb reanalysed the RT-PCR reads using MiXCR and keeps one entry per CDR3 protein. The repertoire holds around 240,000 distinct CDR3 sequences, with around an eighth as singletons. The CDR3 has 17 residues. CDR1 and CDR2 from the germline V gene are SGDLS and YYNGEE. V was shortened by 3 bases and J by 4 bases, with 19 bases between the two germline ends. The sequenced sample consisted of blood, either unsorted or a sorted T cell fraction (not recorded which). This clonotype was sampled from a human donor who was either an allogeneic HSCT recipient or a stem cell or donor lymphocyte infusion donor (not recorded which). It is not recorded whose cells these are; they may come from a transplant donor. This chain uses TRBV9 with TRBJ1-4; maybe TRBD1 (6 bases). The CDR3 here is CASSAPSDRTGNEKLFF. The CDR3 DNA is TGTGCCAGCAGCGCCCCCTCCGACAGGACGGGTAATGAAAAACTGTTTTTT.